The text below deals with one TCR beta chain. Germline V lookup: CDR1 SGHVS, CDR2 FQNEAQ. Trimming took 8 bases from V and 0 from J, leaving 17 bases between them. CDR3 size: 15 residues. TCRdb's copy holds only in-frame clones and misses some; the assay was immunoSEQ multiplex PCR. Altogether 130,000 to 150,000 clones are present, over 85% being singletons, with the ten largest covering roughly 6.2%. This specimen belongs to a study of control samples from healthy donors and cancer patients. The rearrangement joins TRBV7-8 to TRBJ2-7, with unresolved D. This TCR derives from a man aged 18 to 29 in good health. Specimen: blood. Here the CDR3 reads CASGDGGTSSYEQYF. CDR3 DNA: TGTGCCAGCGGGGATGGCGGAACGAGCTCCTACGAGCAGTACTTC.